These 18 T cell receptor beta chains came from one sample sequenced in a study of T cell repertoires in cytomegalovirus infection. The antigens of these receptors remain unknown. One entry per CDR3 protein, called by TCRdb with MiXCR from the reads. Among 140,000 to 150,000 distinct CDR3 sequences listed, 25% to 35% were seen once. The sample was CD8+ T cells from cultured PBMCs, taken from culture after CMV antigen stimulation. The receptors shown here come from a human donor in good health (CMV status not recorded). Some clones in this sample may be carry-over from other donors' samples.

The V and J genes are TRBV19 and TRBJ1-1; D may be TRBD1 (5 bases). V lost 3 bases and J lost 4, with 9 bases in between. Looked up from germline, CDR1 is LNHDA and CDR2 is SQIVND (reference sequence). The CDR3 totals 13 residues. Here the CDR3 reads CASSMGRGTEAFF. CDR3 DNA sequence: TGTGCCAGTAGTATGGGAAGGGGCACTGAAGCTTTCTTT. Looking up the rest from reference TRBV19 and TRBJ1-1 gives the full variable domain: DGGITQSPKYLFRKEGQNVTLSCEQNLNHDAMYWYRQDPGQGLRLIYYSQIVNDFQKGDIAEGYSVSREKKESFPLTVTSAQKNPTAFYLCASSMGRGTEAFFGQGTRLTVV.

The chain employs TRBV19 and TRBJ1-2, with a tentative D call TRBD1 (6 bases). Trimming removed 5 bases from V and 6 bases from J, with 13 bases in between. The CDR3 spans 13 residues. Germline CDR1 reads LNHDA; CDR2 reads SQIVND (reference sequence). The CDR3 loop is CASSPPGAHGYTF. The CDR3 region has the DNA TGTGCCAGTAGTCCTCCGGGGGCTCATGGCTACACCTTC. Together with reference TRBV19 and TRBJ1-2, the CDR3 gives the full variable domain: DGGITQSPKYLFRKEGQNVTLSCEQNLNHDAMYWYRQDPGQGLRLIYYSQIVNDFQKGDIAEGYSVSREKKESFPLTVTSAQKNPTAFYLCASSPPGAHGYTFGSGTRLTVV.

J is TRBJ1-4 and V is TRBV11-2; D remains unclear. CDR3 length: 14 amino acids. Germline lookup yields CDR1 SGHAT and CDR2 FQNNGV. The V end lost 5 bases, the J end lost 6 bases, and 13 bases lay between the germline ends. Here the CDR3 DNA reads TGTGCCAGCAGCCCCTCGGCCCGGGATGAAAAACTGTTTTTT. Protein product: CASSPSARDEKLFF.

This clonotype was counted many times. The chain's CDR3 is CASSLAEGYEQYF. CDR3 in DNA: TGTGCCAGCAGCTTAGCGGAAGGGTACGAGCAGTACTTC. The J gene is TRBJ2-7, the V gene TRBV7-9, with D unclear. V gave up 0 bases and J gave up 4 bases, with 7 bases separating them. This CDR3 is built from 13 residues. The germline gives CDR1 SEHNR, CDR2 FQNEAQ (reference sequence).

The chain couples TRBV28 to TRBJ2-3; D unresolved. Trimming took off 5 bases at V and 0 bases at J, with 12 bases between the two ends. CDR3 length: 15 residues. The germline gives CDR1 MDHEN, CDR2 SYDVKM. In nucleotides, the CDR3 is TGTGCCAGCAGTCCTCAACTTCGTAGCACAGATACGCAGTATTTT. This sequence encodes CASSPQLRSTDTQYF.

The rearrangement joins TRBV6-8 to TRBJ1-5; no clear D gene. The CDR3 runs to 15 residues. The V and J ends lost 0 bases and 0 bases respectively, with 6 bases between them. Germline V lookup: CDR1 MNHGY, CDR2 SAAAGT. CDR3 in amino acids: CASSYSRYSNQPQHF. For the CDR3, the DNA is TGTGCCAGCAGTTACTCGCGATATAGCAATCAGCCCCAGCATTTT.

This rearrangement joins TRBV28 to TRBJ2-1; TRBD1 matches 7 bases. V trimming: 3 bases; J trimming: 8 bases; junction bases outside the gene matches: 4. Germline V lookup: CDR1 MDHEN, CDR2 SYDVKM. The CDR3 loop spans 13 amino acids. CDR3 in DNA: TGTGCCAGCAGTTTGGACAGGTTCTATGAGCAGTTCTTC. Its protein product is CASSLDRFYEQFF.

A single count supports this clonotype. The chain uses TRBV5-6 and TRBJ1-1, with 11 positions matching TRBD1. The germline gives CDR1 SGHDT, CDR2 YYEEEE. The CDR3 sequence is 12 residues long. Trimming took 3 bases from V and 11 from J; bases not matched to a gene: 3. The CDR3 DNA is TGTGCCAGCAGCTCCGGACAGGGGGCGGCTTTCTTT. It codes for CASSSGQGAAFF.

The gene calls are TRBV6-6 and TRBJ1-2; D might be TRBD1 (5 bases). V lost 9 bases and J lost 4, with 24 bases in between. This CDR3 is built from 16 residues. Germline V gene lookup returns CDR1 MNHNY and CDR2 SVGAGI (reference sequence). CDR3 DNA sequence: TGTGCCAGTACTCTGGGGGGTTCCGTGGGGATCTATGGCTACACCTTC. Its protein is CASTLGGSVGIYGYTF.

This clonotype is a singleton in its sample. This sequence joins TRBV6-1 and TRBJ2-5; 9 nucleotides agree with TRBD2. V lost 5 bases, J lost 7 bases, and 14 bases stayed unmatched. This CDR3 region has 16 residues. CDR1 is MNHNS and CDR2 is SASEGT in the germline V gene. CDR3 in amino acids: CASSPGLAGKLGTQYF. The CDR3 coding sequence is TGTGCCAGCAGTCCCGGGCTAGCGGGGAAACTTGGGACCCAGTACTTC.

CDR3 coding DNA: TGTGCCAGCAGTTTAGCCCCTCTGGGGGGGGCAGGTGGCTACACCTTC. Translation: CASSLAPLGGAGGYTF. The chain recombines TRBV12-3 or TRBV12-4 with TRBJ1-2, with a weak D call TRBD1 (6 bases). The CDR3 spans 16 residues. Trimming stripped 0 bases from V and 7 bases from J, with 18 bases between.

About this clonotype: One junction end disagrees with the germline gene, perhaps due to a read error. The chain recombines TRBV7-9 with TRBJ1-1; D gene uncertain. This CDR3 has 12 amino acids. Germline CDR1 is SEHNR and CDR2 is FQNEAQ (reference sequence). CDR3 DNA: TGTGCCAGCAGCTTAGGGTCAGAGGACGCTCTCTTT. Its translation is CASSLGSEDALF. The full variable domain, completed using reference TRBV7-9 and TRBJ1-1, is DTGVSQNPRHKITKRGQNVTFRCDPISEHNRLYWYRQTLGQGPEFLTYFQNEAQLEKSRLLSDRFSAERPKGSFSTLEIQRTEQGDSAMYLCASSLGSEDALFGQGTRLTVV.

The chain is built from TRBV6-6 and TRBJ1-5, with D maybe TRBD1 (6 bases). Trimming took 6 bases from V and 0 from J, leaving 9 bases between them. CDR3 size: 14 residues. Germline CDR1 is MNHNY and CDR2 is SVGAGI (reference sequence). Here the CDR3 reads CASSDRYSNQPQHF. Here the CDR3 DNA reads TGTGCCAGCAGCGACAGGTATAGCAATCAGCCCCAGCATTTT.

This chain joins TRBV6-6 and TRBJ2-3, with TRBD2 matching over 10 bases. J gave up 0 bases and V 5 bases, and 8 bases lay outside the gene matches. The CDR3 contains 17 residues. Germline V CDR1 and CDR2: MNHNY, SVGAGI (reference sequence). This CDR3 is CASSATTLAGSTDTQYF. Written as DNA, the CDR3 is TGTGCCAGCAGTGCTACGACACTAGCGGGAAGCACAGATACGCAGTATTTT.

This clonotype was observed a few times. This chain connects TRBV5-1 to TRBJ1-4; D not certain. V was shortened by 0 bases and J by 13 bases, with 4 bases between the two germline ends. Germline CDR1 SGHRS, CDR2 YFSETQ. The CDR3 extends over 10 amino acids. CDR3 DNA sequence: TGCGCCAGCAGCTTGGGGGGACTGTTTTTT. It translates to CASSLGGLFF.

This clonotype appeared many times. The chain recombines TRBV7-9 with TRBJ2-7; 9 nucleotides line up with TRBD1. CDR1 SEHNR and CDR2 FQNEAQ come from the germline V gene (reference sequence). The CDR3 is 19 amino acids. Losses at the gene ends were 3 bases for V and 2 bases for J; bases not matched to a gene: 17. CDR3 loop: CASSLGMTGGDWTTYEQYF. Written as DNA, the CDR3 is TGTGCCAGCAGCTTGGGAATGACAGGGGGTGATTGGACCACCTACGAGCAGTACTTC.

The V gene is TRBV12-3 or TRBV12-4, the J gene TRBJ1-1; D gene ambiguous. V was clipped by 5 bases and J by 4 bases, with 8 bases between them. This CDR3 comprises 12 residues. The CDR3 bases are TGTGCCAGCAGTGCGGGATTCACTGAAGCTTTCTTT. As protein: CASSAGFTEAFF.

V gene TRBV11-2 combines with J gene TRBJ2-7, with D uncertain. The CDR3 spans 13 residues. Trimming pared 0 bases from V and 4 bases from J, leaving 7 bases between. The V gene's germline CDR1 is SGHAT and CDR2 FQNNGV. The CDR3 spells CASSLDEKYEQYF. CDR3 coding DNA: TGTGCCAGCAGCTTAGATGAGAAGTACGAGCAGTACTTC.